The 18 T cell receptor beta chains in this list originate from one sample, sequenced in a study of blood T cell repertoires in COVID-19. Only in-frame clones appear in the TCRdb table, and some are missing; sequencing was by immunoSEQ multiplex PCR. Here the sample spans about 410,000 clones, approximately 90% being singletons. The sequencing sample was made of peripheral blood. Receptors were obtained from a woman in her 40s with COVID-19, enrolled during active disease.

This chain links TRBV28 with TRBJ1-2; 10 nucleotides agree with TRBD1. Germline-derived CDR1 and CDR2 are MDHEN and SYDVKM. V shed 5 bases and J 0 bases; nucleotides not matched to a gene: 3. The CDR3 length is 15 residues. The CDR3 reads CASSNGQGANYGYTF. CDR3 nucleotide sequence: TGTGCCAGCAGTAATGGACAGGGGGCTAACTATGGCTACACCTTC.

The chain combines TRBV30 with TRBJ2-3; D possibly corresponds to TRBD1 (5 bases). Trimming stripped 2 bases from V and 4 bases from J, with 10 bases between. Germline values: CDR1 GTSNPN, CDR2 SVGIG (reference sequence). The CDR3 is 13 amino acids. Here the CDR3 reads CAWSPTVADTQYF. DNA for the CDR3: TGTGCCTGGAGTCCGACAGTGGCAGATACGCAGTATTTT.

This clone was found once. The rearrangement joins TRBV4-2 to TRBJ2-5, with 9 bases identical to TRBD2. V lost 0 bases to trimming and J lost 3 bases; unmatched junction nucleotides: 5. The CDR3 spans 16 residues. From germline, CDR1 is LGHNA and CDR2 YNFKEQ. CDR3 residues: CASSQESRGREETQYF. CDR3 DNA sequence: TGTGCCAGCAGCCAAGAGAGTCGCGGGAGGGAAGAGACCCAGTACTTC.

The chain links TRBV7-9 to TRBJ1-2; 7 bases are a match to TRBD1. CDR1 is SEHNR and CDR2 is FQNEAQ in the germline V gene (reference sequence). CDR3 length equals 14 residues. V lost 5 bases to trimming and J lost 5 bases; unmatched junction nucleotides: 8. This chain's CDR3 is CASSIRTGQYGYTF. CDR3 DNA: TGTGCCAGCAGCATAAGGACAGGACAGTATGGCTACACCTTC. The complete variable domain, with remaining parts taken from reference TRBV7-9 and TRBJ1-2, reads DTGVSQNPRHKITKRGQNVTFRCDPISEHNRLYWYRQTLGQGPEFLTYFQNEAQLEKSRLLSDRFSAERPKGSFSTLEIQRTEQGDSAMYLCASSIRTGQYGYTFGSGTRLTVV.

V is TRBV6-9 and J is TRBJ2-2, with 8 nucleotides matching TRBD2. In germline, CDR1 is MNHGY, CDR2 SVAAGI. The CDR3 spans 18 residues. The trim removed 7 bases at V and 4 bases at J, leaving 17 bases unmatched. CDR3 coding DNA: TGTGCCAGCACCGAACCCCCGCGGGTAGCGGGATGCACCGGGGAGCTGTTTTTT. It is translated as CASTEPPRVAGCTGELFF.

This clone was observed a few times. The CDR3 DNA is TGTGCCAGCAGCTTCGGGACAGTGGGCACTGAAGCTTTCTTT. This encodes CASSFGTVGTEAFF. The chain carries TRBV7-2 and TRBJ1-1, with 7 bases identical to TRBD1. The CDR3 length is 14 residues. Looked up from germline, CDR1 is SGHTA and CDR2 is FQGNSA. After removal of 3 bases from V and 4 bases from J, the junction contained 5 bases not matched to a gene.

This clone was seen a handful of times. The chain is built from TRBV6-1 and TRBJ2-1; 7 bases fit TRBD1. The CDR3 length is 15 residues. From germline, CDR1 is MNHNS and CDR2 SASEGT. With 2 bases clipped from V and 2 bases from J, the junction kept 3 bases outside the gene matches. The CDR3 here is CASSETGDPYNEQFF. Written as DNA, the CDR3 is TGTGCCAGCAGTGAAACAGGGGATCCCTACAATGAGCAGTTCTTC.

V is TRBV14 and J is TRBJ1-1, with a tentative D call TRBD1 (6 bases). The V gene lost 5 bases and the J gene lost 6 bases, with 19 bases spanning the gap. The CDR3 has 15 amino acids. The germline gives CDR1 SGHDN, CDR2 FVKESK. The CDR3 region is CASSSQTGGRAEAFF. The DNA for the CDR3 is TGTGCCAGCAGCTCCCAGACAGGAGGTAGGGCTGAAGCTTTCTTT. Combining the CDR3 with reference TRBV14 and TRBJ1-1 gives the whole variable domain EAGVTQFPSHSVIEKGQTVTLRCDPISGHDNLYWYRRVMGKEIKFLLHFVKESKQDESGMPNNRFLAERTGGTYSTLKVQPAELEDSGVYFCASSSQTGGRAEAFFGQGTRLTVV.

This rearrangement joins TRBV19 to TRBJ1-6; TRBD1 matches 7 bases. CDR1 and CDR2 from the germline V gene are LNHDA and SQIVND (reference sequence). Losses at the gene ends were 9 bases for V and 4 bases for J; bases not matched to a gene: 3. This CDR3 has 13 residues. The DNA for the CDR3 is TGTGCCAGCCGGGACAGATATAATTCACCCCTCCACTTT. Amino acid sequence: CASRDRYNSPLHF.

The chain uses TRBV7-2 and TRBJ2-5; 8 bases match TRBD1. The germline V gene has CDR1 SGHTA and CDR2 FQGNSA. The CDR3 covers 17 residues. The V segment lost 4 bases and the J segment 1 base; nucleotides outside the gene matches: 11. For the CDR3, the DNA is TGTGCCAGCAGCTCCTACGTAGGACAGGGTTCCCAAGAGACCCAGTACTTC. As protein: CASSSYVGQGSQETQYF.

For the CDR3, the DNA is TGTGCCAGCAGCAGGGGAGTTGGCACTGAAGCTTTCTTT. This sequence encodes CASSRGVGTEAFF. V gene TRBV28 combines with J gene TRBJ1-1, with D possibly being TRBD1 (6 bases). Germline CDR1 MDHEN, CDR2 SYDVKM. The CDR3 contains 13 residues. The V end was cut by 6 bases, the J end by 4 bases, with 12 bases between.

This chain connects TRBV4-3 to TRBJ2-1; 10 bases fit TRBD2. The germline V gene has CDR1 LGHNA and CDR2 YSLEER. Trimming took 1 base from V and 8 from J; bases not matched to a gene: 23. The CDR3 has 21 residues. The CDR3 sequence: CASSQVSPVGSLAGALDEQFF. The CDR3 DNA is TGCGCCAGCAGCCAAGTCTCTCCAGTGGGATCCCTAGCGGGAGCGCTGGATGAGCAGTTCTTC.

This CDR3 is CASSQDRGSGVTQYF. The CDR3 coding sequence is TGCGCCAGCAGCCAAGATCGTGGTAGCGGGGTTACGCAGTATTTT. The chain is built from TRBV4-1 and TRBJ2-3, with 8 bases matching TRBD2. The germline V gene encodes CDR1 MGHRA and CDR2 YSYEKL. The CDR3 loop spans 15 amino acids. V trimming: 0 bases; J trimming: 8 bases; junction bases outside the gene matches: 7.

J is TRBJ1-1 and V is TRBV9; D is uncertain. The ends were cut back, 4 bases at V and 0 bases at J, with 10 bases in the middle. The CDR3 consists of 14 residues. Germline loops: CDR1 SGDLS, CDR2 YYNGEE. CDR3 sequence: CASSPKEVNTEAFF. DNA for the CDR3: TGTGCCAGCAGCCCAAAGGAGGTGAACACTGAAGCTTTCTTT. Based on the CDR3 plus reference TRBV9 and TRBJ1-1, the full variable domain is DSGVTQTPKHLITATGQRVTLRCSPRSGDLSVYWYQQSLDQGLQFLIQYYNGEERAKGNILERFSAQQFPDLHSELNLSSLELGDSALYFCASSPKEVNTEAFFGQGTRLTVV.

This chain connects TRBV15 to TRBJ1-2; no clear D gene. The CDR3 extends over 13 amino acids. With 7 bases removed from V and 3 bases from J, the gap between germline ends came to 12 bases. CDR1 and CDR2 from the germline V gene are LNHNV and YYDKDF (reference sequence). The CDR3 here is CATTPRLDYGYTF. In DNA form, the CDR3 reads TGTGCCACCACTCCCAGACTGGACTATGGCTACACCTTC.

The chain joins TRBV6-5 to TRBJ1-1, with D possibly being TRBD1 (5 bases). Germline CDR1 MNHEY, CDR2 SVGAGI. V shed 8 bases and J shed 4 bases, with 17 bases lying between them. The CDR3 runs to 14 residues. In DNA form, the CDR3 reads TGTGCCAGCGGTCGTAGCGGGGGTGGCACTGAAGCTTTCTTT. Its protein is CASGRSGGGTEAFF.

The rearrangement uses TRBV6-2 or TRBV6-3 and TRBJ1-4, with D uncertain. Germline V gives CDR1 MNHEY, CDR2 SVGEGT. The CDR3 totals 15 residues. V was cut by 2 bases and J by 0 bases, with 7 bases left in between. For the CDR3, the DNA is TGTGCCAGCAGTTACCAGGTGACAACTAATGAAAAACTGTTTTTT. Its translation: CASSYQVTTNEKLFF.

The chain carries TRBV25-1 and TRBJ1-1; 9 bases agree with TRBD1. CDR1 is MGHDK and CDR2 is SYGVNS in the germline V gene. After removal of 4 bases from V and 1 base from J, the junction contained 7 bases not matched to a gene. The length of the CDR3 is 16 residues. In DNA form, the CDR3 reads TGTGCCAGCAGTGGTACCGGGACAGGGAGGAACACTGAAGCTTTCTTT. Translation: CASSGTGTGRNTEAFF.